This TCR beta chain was identified during a study of T cells in localized non-small cell lung cancer. Study-wide results and caveats: Of the top 100 tumor clones, median roughly 60 were in adjacent lung, 25 to 35 among its top 100. Uninvolved nearby lung showed the greatest T cell clonality, exceeding that found in tumor. Longer survival (overall) was linked to higher T cell density in blood. It remains possible that heterogeneity exists, since only one tumor region was sequenced.

Only in-frame clones appear in the TCRdb table, and some are missing; sequencing was by immunoSEQ multiplex PCR. The table lists about 34,000 clones, around nine tenths of them singletons. This clone was observed a handful of times. Its antigen is still unknown. Germline CDR1 reads SGHDT; CDR2 reads YYEEEE. Between the trimmed V and J ends, which lost 1 base and 5 bases, there was a span of 3 bases. This CDR3 comprises 12 residues. This specimen consisted of peripheral blood, obtained before any cancer treatment. The sequence derives from a woman between 35 and 75 years old with stage I lung adenocarcinoma. The V and J genes are TRBV5-6 and TRBJ2-2; D unclear. The CDR3 sequence is CASSLWTGELFF. CDR3 DNA sequence: TGTGCCAGCAGCTTGTGGACCGGGGAGCTGTTTTTT.